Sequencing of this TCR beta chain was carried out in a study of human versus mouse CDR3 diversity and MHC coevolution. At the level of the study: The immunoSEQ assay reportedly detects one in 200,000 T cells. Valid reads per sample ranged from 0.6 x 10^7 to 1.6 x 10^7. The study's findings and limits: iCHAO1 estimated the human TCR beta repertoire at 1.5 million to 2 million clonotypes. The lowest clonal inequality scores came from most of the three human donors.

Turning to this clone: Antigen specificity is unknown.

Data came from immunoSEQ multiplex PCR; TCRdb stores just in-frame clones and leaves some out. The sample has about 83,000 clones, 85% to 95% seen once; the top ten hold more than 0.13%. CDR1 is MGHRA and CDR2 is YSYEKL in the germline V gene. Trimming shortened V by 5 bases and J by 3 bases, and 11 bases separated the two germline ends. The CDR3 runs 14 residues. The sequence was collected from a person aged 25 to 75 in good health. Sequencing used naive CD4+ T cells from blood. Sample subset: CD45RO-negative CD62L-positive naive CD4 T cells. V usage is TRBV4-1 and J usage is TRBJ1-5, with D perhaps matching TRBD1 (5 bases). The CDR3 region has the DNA TGCGCCAGCAGCAGGGCGGGGGACAATCAGCCCCAGCATTTT. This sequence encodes CASSRAGDNQPQHF.